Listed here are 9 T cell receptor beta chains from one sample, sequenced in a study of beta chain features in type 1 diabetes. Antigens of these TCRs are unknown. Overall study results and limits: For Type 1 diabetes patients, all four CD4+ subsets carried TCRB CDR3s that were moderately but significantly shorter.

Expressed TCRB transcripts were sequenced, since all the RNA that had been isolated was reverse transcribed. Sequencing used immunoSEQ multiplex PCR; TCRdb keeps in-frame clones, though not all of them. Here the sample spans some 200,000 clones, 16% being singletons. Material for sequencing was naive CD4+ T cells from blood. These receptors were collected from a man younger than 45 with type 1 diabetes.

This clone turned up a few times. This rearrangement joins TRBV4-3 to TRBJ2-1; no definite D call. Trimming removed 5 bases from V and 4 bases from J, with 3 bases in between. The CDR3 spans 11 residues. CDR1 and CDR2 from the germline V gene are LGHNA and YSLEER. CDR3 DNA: TGCGCCAGCAGCGGATACAATGAGCAGTTCTTC. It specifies CASSGYNEQFF.

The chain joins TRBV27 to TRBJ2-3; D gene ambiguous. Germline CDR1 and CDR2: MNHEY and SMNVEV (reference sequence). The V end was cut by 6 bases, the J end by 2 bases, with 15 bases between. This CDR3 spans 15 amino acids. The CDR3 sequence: CASSPSAPSTDTQYF. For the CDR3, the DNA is TGTGCCAGCAGCCCATCTGCGCCCTCCACAGATACGCAGTATTTT.

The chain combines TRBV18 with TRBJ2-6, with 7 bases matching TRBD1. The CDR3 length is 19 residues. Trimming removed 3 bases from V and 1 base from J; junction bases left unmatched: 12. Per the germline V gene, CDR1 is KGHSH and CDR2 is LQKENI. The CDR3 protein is CASSPFPQGRESGANVLTF. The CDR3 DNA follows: TGTGCCAGCTCACCTTTTCCACAGGGGAGAGAATCTGGGGCCAACGTCCTGACTTTC.

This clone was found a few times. DNA of the CDR3: TGTGCCAGCAGCTTGGGGGACTGGAGGGCTAGCGAACATAATGAGCAGTTCTTC. Its protein is CASSLGDWRASEHNEQFF. The chain recombines TRBV13 with TRBJ2-1; tentatively, D is TRBD2 (6 bases). V was trimmed by 3 bases and J by 7 bases, leaving 25 bases between them. The CDR3 is 18 amino acids. The germline gives CDR1 PRHDT, CDR2 FYEKMQ (reference sequence).

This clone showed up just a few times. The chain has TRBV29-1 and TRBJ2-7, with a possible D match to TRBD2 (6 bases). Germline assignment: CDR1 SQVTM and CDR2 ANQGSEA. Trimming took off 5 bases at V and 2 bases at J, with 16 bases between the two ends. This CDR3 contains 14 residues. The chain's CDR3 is CSVTRRGNPYEQYF. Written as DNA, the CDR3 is TGCAGCGTTACCCGACGGGGGAACCCCTACGAGCAGTACTTC.

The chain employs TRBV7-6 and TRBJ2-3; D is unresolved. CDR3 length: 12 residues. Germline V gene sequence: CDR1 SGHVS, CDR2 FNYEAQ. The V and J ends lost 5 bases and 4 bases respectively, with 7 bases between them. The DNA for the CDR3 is TGTGCCAGCAGCCGTTGGGCAGATACGCAGTATTTT. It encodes CASSRWADTQYF.

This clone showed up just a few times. CDR3 sequence (DNA): TGCAGCGTTGCCCCGGAGGGGCCCTATGGCTACACCTTC. Residues: CSVAPEGPYGYTF. The gene calls are TRBV29-1 and TRBJ1-2, with D perhaps TRBD1 (5 bases). Trimming removed 4 bases at V and 4 bases at J, with 13 bases between. The CDR3 is 13 amino acids. Per germline, CDR1 SQVTM and CDR2 ANQGSEA.

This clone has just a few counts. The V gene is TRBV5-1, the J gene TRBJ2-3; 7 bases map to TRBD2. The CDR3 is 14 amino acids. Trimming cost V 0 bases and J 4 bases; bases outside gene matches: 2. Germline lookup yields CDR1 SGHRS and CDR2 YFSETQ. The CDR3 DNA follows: TGCGCCAGCAGCTTGGCGGGACTACCAGATACGCAGTATTTT. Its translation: CASSLAGLPDTQYF. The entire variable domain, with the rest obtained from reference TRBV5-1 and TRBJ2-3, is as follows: KAGVTQTPRYLIKTRGQQVTLSCSPISGHRSVSWYQQTPGQGLQFLFEYFSETQRNKGNFPGRFSGRQFSNSRSEMNVSTLELGDSALYLCASSLAGLPDTQYFGPGTRLTVL.

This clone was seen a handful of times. CDR3 region: CASSRITGESQFF. In DNA form, the CDR3 reads TGCGCCAGCAGCCGGATCACAGGGGAGTCCCAGTTCTTC. This chain uses TRBV4-1 with TRBJ2-1, with 7 bases that match TRBD1. In germline, CDR1 is MGHRA, CDR2 YSYEKL. CDR3 size: 13 residues. J lost 13 bases, V lost 4 bases, and 10 bases had no gene match.